These 24 T cell receptor beta chains were all obtained from the same sample, sequenced in a study of blood T cell repertoires in COVID-19. Some clones are missing from TCRdb's copy, which holds only in-frame ones; the method was immunoSEQ multiplex PCR. The table records about 250,000 clones, approximately 83% of them present only once. Material for sequencing was PBMCs or T cells enriched from blood (not recorded which). Receptor source: a woman younger than 45 who had recovered from COVID-19.

The chain has TRBV5-4 and TRBJ2-2; 11 bases fit TRBD2. The CDR3 runs to 20 residues. Germline V gives CDR1 SGHNT, CDR2 YYREEE (reference sequence). V shed 2 bases and J 0 bases; nucleotides not matched to a gene: 12. This CDR3 reads CASSFRGLAEYTTNTGELFF. The CDR3 DNA follows: TGTGCCAGCAGCTTCCGGGGACTAGCGGAATATACCACGAACACCGGGGAGCTGTTTTTT.

This chain uses TRBV7-8 with TRBJ2-3; TRBD1 aligns across 8 bases. This CDR3 comprises 15 residues. Trimming at V came to 4 bases and at J to 4 bases, leaving 7 bases not matched to a gene. Germline CDR1 SGHVS, CDR2 FQNEAQ. CDR3 in DNA: TGTGCCAGCAGCTCATCAGGGGGCAGCGCAGATACGCAGTATTTT. It specifies CASSSSGGSADTQYF.

V is TRBV24-1 and J is TRBJ1-5; D remains ambiguous. In germline, CDR1 is KGHDR, CDR2 SFDVKD. The length of the CDR3 is 14 residues. Trimming pared 4 bases from V and 6 bases from J, leaving 12 bases between. The CDR3 DNA reads TGTGCCACCAGTGACCCCGGAGTAGCTCAGCCCCAGCATTTT. Protein: CATSDPGVAQPQHF.

The chain carries TRBV5-1 and TRBJ2-1, with 9 bases fitting TRBD2. The ends lost 5 bases at V and 2 bases at J; junction bases unmatched: 14. Germline values: CDR1 SGHRS, CDR2 YFSETQ. The CDR3 is 18 residues long. CDR3 DNA sequence: TGCGCCAGCAGTAAGGGACAGTTACTAGCGGGTCCCTACAATGAGCAGTTCTTC. Amino acid sequence: CASSKGQLLAGPYNEQFF.

The chain couples TRBV2 to TRBJ1-5, with TRBD1 as a possible D gene (5 bases). The germline V gene encodes CDR1 SNHLY and CDR2 FYNNEI. Trimming removed 8 bases at V and 3 bases at J, with 26 bases between. This CDR3 is 18 amino acids long. In nucleotides, the CDR3 is TGTGCCAGCGGATCACATTACCTAAACCGACAGCCCAATCAGCCCCAGCATTTT. Translated, it gives CASGSHYLNRQPNQPQHF.

This rearrangement joins TRBV2 to TRBJ1-1; weak D call: TRBD1 (5 bases). The CDR3 contains 16 residues. Looked up from germline, CDR1 is SNHLY and CDR2 is FYNNEI. The V and J ends lost 1 base and 4 bases respectively, with 16 bases between them. The CDR3 bases are TGTGCCAGCAGTGAAGTTGGTTGGGGCTCGGGCACTGAAGCTTTCTTT. This encodes CASSEVGWGSGTEAFF. Variable domain in full (rest from reference TRBV2 and TRBJ1-1): EPEVTQTPSHQVTQMGQEVILRCVPISNHLYFYWYRQILGQKVEFLVSFYNNEISEKSEIFDDQFSVERPDGSNFTLKIRSTKLEDSAMYFCASSEVGWGSGTEAFFGQGTRLTVV.

The chain uses TRBV6-6 and TRBJ1-2, with a possible D match to TRBD1 (5 bases). The germline gives CDR1 MNHNY, CDR2 SVGAGI (reference sequence). V shed 5 bases and J shed 1 base, with 11 bases lying between them. The length of the CDR3 is 14 residues. The CDR3 bases are TGTGCCAGCAGTCTCTCGACAGTTAACTATGGCTACACCTTC. It yields the protein CASSLSTVNYGYTF.

V and J are TRBV30 and TRBJ1-1; tentatively, D is TRBD1 (6 bases). The V gene lost 2 bases and the J gene lost 6 bases, with 10 bases spanning the gap. Germline loops: CDR1 GTSNPN, CDR2 SVGIG (reference sequence). This CDR3 has 12 residues. CDR3 region: CAWSPGGPEAFF. CDR3 nucleotides: TGTGCCTGGAGTCCGGGGGGGCCTGAAGCTTTCTTT.

The V call is TRBV5-1, the J call TRBJ2-6; D may be TRBD1 (6 bases). The CDR3 spans 17 residues. In germline, CDR1 is SGHRS, CDR2 YFSETQ. V lost 4 bases to trimming and J lost 6 bases, with 20 bases between them. The CDR3 loop is CASSVDQRDISANVLTF. Written as DNA, the CDR3 is TGCGCCAGCAGCGTGGACCAACGGGACATCTCGGCCAACGTCCTGACTTTC.

V gene TRBV3-1 (or the pseudogene TRBV3-2) combines with J gene TRBJ2-5; D remains unclear. Germline lookup yields CDR1 LGHDT and CDR2 YNNKEL (reference sequence). V dropped 4 bases and J dropped 5 bases, with 14 bases sitting between them. The length of the CDR3 is 14 residues. The CDR3 reads CASSPLAVVETQYF. In DNA form, the CDR3 reads TGTGCCAGCAGCCCACTGGCGGTTGTGGAGACCCAGTACTTC.

This rearrangement joins TRBV28 to TRBJ2-3, with no clear D. The CDR3 consists of 16 residues. Per germline, CDR1 MDHEN and CDR2 SYDVKM. V was shortened by 10 bases and J by 0 bases, with 20 bases between the two germline ends. The CDR3 sequence is CATTKGRHASTDTQYF. In DNA form, the CDR3 reads TGTGCCACTACGAAAGGCAGGCACGCTAGCACAGATACGCAGTATTTT.

The chain carries TRBV7-2 and TRBJ2-5, with 10 bases aligning to TRBD2. From germline, CDR1 is SGHTA and CDR2 FQGNSA. Trimming took 4 bases from V and 7 from J; bases not matched to a gene: 12. This CDR3 has 16 amino acids. CDR3 protein: CASSSSTGTSEGTQYF. For the CDR3, the DNA is TGTGCCAGCAGCTCATCGACCGGGACTAGCGAAGGGACCCAGTACTTC.

This clone was seen only a few times. The V gene is TRBV28, the J gene TRBJ1-2; 9 bases line up with TRBD1. J lost 0 bases, V lost 5 bases, and 10 bases had no gene match. The length of the CDR3 is 17 residues. Germline values: CDR1 MDHEN, CDR2 SYDVKM. The CDR3 DNA reads TGTGCCAGCAGTCTAATCGGACAGGGGTTCTCTAACTATGGCTACACCTTC. This gives the protein CASSLIGQGFSNYGYTF.

This clone was picked up a small number of times. J is TRBJ1-2 and V is TRBV4-2; maybe TRBD1 (5 bases). V was shortened by 2 bases and J by 4 bases, with 8 bases between the two germline ends. The length of the CDR3 is 13 residues. Germline values: CDR1 LGHNA, CDR2 YNFKEQ. CDR3 bases: TGTGCCAGCAGCCAACTCGACAGCTATGGCTACACCTTC. It yields the protein CASSQLDSYGYTF.

The rearrangement links TRBV10-3 to TRBJ1-2; 8 bases line up with TRBD1. Per the germline V gene, CDR1 is ENHRY and CDR2 is SYGVKD. This CDR3 is 15 amino acids long. Unmatched junction bases numbered 9, after V lost 6 bases and J lost 3 bases. The DNA for the CDR3 is TGTGCCATCAGACCAAGCGCAGGGGGCGACTATGGCTACACCTTC. Translated: CAIRPSAGGDYGYTF.

J is TRBJ2-3 and V is TRBV11-2; the match to TRBD2 covers 8 bases. V trimming: 3 bases; J trimming: 1 base; junction bases outside the gene matches: 6. The CDR3 consists of 16 residues. Germline loops: CDR1 SGHAT, CDR2 FQNNGV. Here the CDR3 reads CASSFPFGGGTDTQYF. The CDR3 DNA reads as TGTGCCAGCAGCTTTCCGTTCGGGGGGGGCACAGATACGCAGTATTTT.

To note about this clone: This specimen includes other DNA sequences encoding the same CDR3. This chain joins TRBV28 and TRBJ2-7; a weak D match, TRBD1 (5 bases). Germline lookup yields CDR1 MDHEN and CDR2 SYDVKM. Deletions cut 3 bases from V and 1 base from J, with 7 bases between. The CDR3 length is 13 residues. CDR3 bases: TGTGCCAGCAGTTTGGCAGGGTCCTACGAGCAGTACTTC. Amino acids: CASSLAGSYEQYF.

The chain couples TRBV19 to TRBJ2-4; D is unresolved. CDR1 is LNHDA and CDR2 is SQIVND in the germline V gene (reference sequence). The CDR3 is 16 amino acids. V dropped 7 bases and J dropped 0 bases, with 16 bases sitting between them. CDR3: CASTNADSLAKNIQYF. The CDR3 region has the DNA TGTGCCAGTACTAATGCAGACTCTTTAGCCAAAAACATTCAGTACTTC.

The gene calls are TRBV7-3 and TRBJ2-1; the D is unclear. The CDR3 runs 14 residues. The germline V gene has CDR1 SGHTA and CDR2 FQGTGA. Trimming took off 5 bases at V and 9 bases at J, with 17 bases between the two ends. The CDR3 bases are TGTGCCAGCAGCCTCGAACCTAGTTACGGTGAGCAGTTCTTC. It encodes CASSLEPSYGEQFF.

The chain links TRBV11-2 to TRBJ2-6, with TRBD1 matching 9 bases. V shed 4 bases and J 0 bases; nucleotides not matched to a gene: 4. The CDR3 has 17 residues. Germline CDR1 and CDR2: SGHAT and FQNNGV. The CDR3 DNA is TGTGCCAGCAGCTCAAACAGGGGGCTCTCTGGGGCCAACGTCCTGACTTTC. This codes for CASSSNRGLSGANVLTF.

This clone was counted between two and nine times. The chain joins TRBV7-8 to TRBJ1-4, with 8 bases matching TRBD1. This CDR3 has 15 amino acids. The ends lost 1 base at V and 10 bases at J; junction bases unmatched: 8. The germline gives CDR1 SGHVS, CDR2 FQNEAQ. The CDR3 DNA sequence: TGTGCCAGCAGCTTAGGAGGGACAGGTGATGCAAAACTGTTTTTT. Protein product: CASSLGGTGDAKLFF.

This clone showed up just a few times. The CDR3 bases are TGTGCCAGCTCACTAGCAAGGGGAGGTGGGGCCAACGTCCTGACTTTC. Its protein product is CASSLARGGGANVLTF. V usage is TRBV18 and J usage is TRBJ2-6, with D possibly being TRBD2 (6 bases). Trimming took off 4 bases at V and 3 bases at J, with 13 bases between the two ends. CDR3 length: 16 amino acids. Per the germline V gene, CDR1 is KGHSH and CDR2 is LQKENI.

The chain is built from TRBV28 and TRBJ1-6; 7 bases align to TRBD1. Germline V gives CDR1 MDHEN, CDR2 SYDVKM. V trimming: 5 bases; J trimming: 7 bases; junction bases outside the gene matches: 20. CDR3 size: 19 residues. The DNA of the CDR3 is TGTGCCAGCAGTACTTTGACAGGGAATCCCCCTCCGGGGAATTCACCCCTCCACTTT. It specifies CASSTLTGNPPPGNSPLHF. The full variable domain, completed using reference TRBV28 and TRBJ1-6, is DVKVTQSSRYLVKRTGEKVFLECVQDMDHENMFWYRQDPGLGLRLIYFSYDVKMKEKGDIPEGYSVSREKKERFSLILESASTNQTSMYLCASSTLTGNPPPGNSPLHFGNGTRLTVT.

The rearrangement joins TRBV11-2 to TRBJ1-3; possible D gene TRBD1, 6 bases. CDR3 size: 15 residues. The germline CDR1 and CDR2 sequences are SGHAT and FQNNGV. With 0 bases removed from V and 4 bases from J, the gap between germline ends came to 10 bases. The CDR3: CASSLDDRMGNTIYF. CDR3 nucleotides: TGTGCCAGCAGCTTAGATGACAGGATGGGAAACACCATATATTTT.